What follows is one TCR beta chain and its context. This entry belongs to a study of radiotherapy plus CTLA-4 blockade in lung cancer. CDR3 length equals 17 residues. The V gene's germline CDR1 is SGHAT and CDR2 FQNNGV. Between the trimmed V and J ends, which lost 0 bases and 0 bases, there was a span of 14 bases. Sequenced by immunoSEQ multiplex PCR; TCRdb stores in-frame clones only, minus some. The data hold about 77,000 clones, with approximately 73% observed a single time. This sequence joins TRBV11-2 and TRBJ2-5; tentatively, D is TRBD2 (5 bases). This TCR derives from a human donor with non-small cell lung cancer whose response to radiotherapy plus ipilimumab could not be evaluated. The material was peripheral blood, obtained from a patient treated with radiotherapy plus ipilimumab. The CDR3 loop reads CASSLDPGLLNQETQYF. Written as DNA, the CDR3 is TGTGCCAGCAGCTTAGATCCAGGACTTCTAAACCAAGAGACCCAGTACTTC.